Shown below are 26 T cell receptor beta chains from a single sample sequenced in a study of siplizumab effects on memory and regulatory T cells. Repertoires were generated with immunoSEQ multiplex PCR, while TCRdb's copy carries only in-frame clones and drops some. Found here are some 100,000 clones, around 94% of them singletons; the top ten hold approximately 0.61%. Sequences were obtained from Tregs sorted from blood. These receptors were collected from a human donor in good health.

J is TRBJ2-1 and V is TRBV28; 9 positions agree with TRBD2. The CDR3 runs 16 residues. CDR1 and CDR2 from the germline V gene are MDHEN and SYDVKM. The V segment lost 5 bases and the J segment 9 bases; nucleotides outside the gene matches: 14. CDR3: CASSPYYRFSGSEQFF. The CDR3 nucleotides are TGTGCCAGCAGTCCATATTATCGCTTTAGCGGGAGTGAGCAGTTCTTC.

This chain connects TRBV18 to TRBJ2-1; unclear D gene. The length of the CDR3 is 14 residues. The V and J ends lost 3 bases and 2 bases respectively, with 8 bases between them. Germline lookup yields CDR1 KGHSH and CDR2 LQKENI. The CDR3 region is CASSPPKAYNEQFF. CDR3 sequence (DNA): TGTGCCAGCTCACCCCCCAAAGCCTACAATGAGCAGTTCTTC. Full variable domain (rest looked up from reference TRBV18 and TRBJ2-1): NAGVMQNPRHLVRRRGQEARLRCSPMKGHSHVYWYRQLPEEGLKFMVYLQKENIIDESGMPKERFSAEFPKEGPSILRIQQVVRGDSAAYFCASSPPKAYNEQFFGPGTRLTVL.

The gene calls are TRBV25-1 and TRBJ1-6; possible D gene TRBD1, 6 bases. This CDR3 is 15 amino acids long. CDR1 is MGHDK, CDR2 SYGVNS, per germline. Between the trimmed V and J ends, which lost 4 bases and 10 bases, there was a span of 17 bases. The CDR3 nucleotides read TGTGCCAGCAGTGGAAATACAGGGTTTATCTCACCCCTCCACTTT. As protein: CASSGNTGFISPLHF. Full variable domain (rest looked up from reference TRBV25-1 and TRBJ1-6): EADIYQTPRYLVIGTGKKITLECSQTMGHDKMYWYQQDPGMELHLIHYSYGVNSTEKGDLSSESTVSRIRTEHFPLTLESARPSHTSQYLCASSGNTGFISPLHFGNGTRLTVT.

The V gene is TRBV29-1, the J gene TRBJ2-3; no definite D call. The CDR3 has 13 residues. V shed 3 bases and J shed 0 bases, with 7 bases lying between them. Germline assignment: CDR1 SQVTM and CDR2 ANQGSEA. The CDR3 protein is CSVDPASTDTQYF. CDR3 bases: TGCAGCGTTGATCCCGCTAGCACAGATACGCAGTATTTT.

The CDR3 coding sequence is TGTGCCAGCAGCTTACGACTAGCGGACGAGCAGTACTTC. This gives the protein CASSLRLADEQYF. The rearrangement links TRBV7-2 to TRBJ2-7; 9 positions agree with TRBD2. The CDR3 length is 13 residues. The J segment lost 5 bases and the V segment lost 2 bases, leaving 1 base of the junction unmatched. Germline CDR1 and CDR2: SGHTA and FQGNSA.

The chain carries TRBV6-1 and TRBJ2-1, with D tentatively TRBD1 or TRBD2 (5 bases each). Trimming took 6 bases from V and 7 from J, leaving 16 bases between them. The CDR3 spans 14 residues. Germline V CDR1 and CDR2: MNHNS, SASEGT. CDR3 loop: CASRTGPNGNEQFF. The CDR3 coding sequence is TGTGCCAGCAGGACGGGACCAAACGGGAATGAGCAGTTCTTC.

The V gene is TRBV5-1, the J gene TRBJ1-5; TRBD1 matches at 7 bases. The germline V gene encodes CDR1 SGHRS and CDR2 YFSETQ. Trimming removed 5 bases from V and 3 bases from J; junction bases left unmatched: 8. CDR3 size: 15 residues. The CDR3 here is CASSLQGWDNQPQHF. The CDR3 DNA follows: TGCGCCAGCAGTTTACAGGGGTGGGACAATCAGCCCCAGCATTTT.

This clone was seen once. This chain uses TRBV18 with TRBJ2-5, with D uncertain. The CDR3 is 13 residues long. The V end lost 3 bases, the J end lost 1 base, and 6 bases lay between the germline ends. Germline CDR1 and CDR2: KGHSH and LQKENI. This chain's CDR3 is CASSPSLQETQYF. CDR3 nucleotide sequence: TGTGCCAGCTCACCTTCCCTCCAAGAGACCCAGTACTTC. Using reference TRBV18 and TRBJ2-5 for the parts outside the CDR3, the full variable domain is NAGVMQNPRHLVRRRGQEARLRCSPMKGHSHVYWYRQLPEEGLKFMVYLQKENIIDESGMPKERFSAEFPKEGPSILRIQQVVRGDSAAYFCASSPSLQETQYFGPGTRLLVL.

The CDR3 DNA is TGTGCCAGCAACTTACAGGGAGACACTGAAGCTTTCTTT. As protein: CASNLQGDTEAFF. This sequence joins TRBV28 and TRBJ1-1; possible D gene TRBD1, 6 bases. This CDR3 spans 13 amino acids. The V end lost 7 bases, the J end lost 3 bases, and 12 bases lay between the germline ends. In germline, CDR1 is MDHEN, CDR2 SYDVKM.

For the CDR3, the DNA is TGCGCCAGCAGCATGACCGCCCACCTCCAAGAGACCCAGTACTTC. This encodes CASSMTAHLQETQYF. V gene TRBV5-1 combines with J gene TRBJ2-5; D gene uncertain. The CDR3 length is 15 residues. The V and J ends lost 4 bases and 1 base respectively, with 14 bases between them. CDR1 is SGHRS, CDR2 YFSETQ, per germline.

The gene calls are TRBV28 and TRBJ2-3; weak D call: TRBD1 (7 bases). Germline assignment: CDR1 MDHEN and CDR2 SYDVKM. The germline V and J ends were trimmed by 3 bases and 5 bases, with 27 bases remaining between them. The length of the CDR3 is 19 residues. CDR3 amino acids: CASSFPIPLTGRWEDTQYF. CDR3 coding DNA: TGTGCCAGCAGTTTTCCCATCCCCTTGACAGGGAGGTGGGAAGATACGCAGTATTTT.

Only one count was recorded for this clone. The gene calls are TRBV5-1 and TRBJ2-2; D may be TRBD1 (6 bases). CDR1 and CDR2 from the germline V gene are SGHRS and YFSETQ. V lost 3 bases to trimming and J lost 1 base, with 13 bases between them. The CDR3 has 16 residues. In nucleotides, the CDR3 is TGCGCCAGCAGCTCGACGACAGGAATGAACACCGGGGAGCTGTTTTTT. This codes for CASSSTTGMNTGELFF.

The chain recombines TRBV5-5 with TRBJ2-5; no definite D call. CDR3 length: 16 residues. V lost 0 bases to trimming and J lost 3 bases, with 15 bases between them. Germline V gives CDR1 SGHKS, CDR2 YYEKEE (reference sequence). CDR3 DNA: TGTGCCAGCAGCTTGGACCGCGGAGTCATGAAAGAGACCCAGTACTTC. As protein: CASSLDRGVMKETQYF.

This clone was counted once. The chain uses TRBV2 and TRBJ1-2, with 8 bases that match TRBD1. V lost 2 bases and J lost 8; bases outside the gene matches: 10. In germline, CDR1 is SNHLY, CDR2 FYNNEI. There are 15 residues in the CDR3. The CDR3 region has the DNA TGTGCCAGCAGTGAAACCCCATGGACAGGGACAGGCTACACCTTC. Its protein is CASSETPWTGTGYTF.

CDR3 residues: CASSIVRGRSNQPQHF. The CDR3 DNA follows: TGTGCCAGTAGTATTGTAAGGGGCAGAAGCAATCAGCCCCAGCATTTT. The rearrangement uses TRBV19 and TRBJ1-5; TRBD1 is a possible D gene (5 bases). V was shortened by 3 bases and J by 1 base, with 13 bases between the two germline ends. Germline V gene sequence: CDR1 LNHDA, CDR2 SQIVND (reference sequence). The CDR3 consists of 16 residues.

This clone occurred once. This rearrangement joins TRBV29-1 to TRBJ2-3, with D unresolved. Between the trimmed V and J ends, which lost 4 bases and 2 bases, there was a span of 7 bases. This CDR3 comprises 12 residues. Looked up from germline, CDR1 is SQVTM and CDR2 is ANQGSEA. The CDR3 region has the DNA TGCAGCGTTGCGCAGAACACAGATACGCAGTATTTT. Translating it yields CSVAQNTDTQYF.

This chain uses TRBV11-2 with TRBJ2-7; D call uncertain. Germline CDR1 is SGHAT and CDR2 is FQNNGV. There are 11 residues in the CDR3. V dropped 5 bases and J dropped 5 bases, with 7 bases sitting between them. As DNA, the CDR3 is TGTGCCAGCAGCATGTGGGACGAGCAGTACTTC. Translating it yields CASSMWDEQYF. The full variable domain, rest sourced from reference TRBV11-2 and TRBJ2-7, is EAGVAQSPRYKIIEKRQSVAFWCNPISGHATLYWYQQILGQGPKLLIQFQNNGVVDDSQLPKDRFSAERLKGVDSTLKIQPAKLEDSAVYLCASSMWDEQYFGPGTRLTVT.

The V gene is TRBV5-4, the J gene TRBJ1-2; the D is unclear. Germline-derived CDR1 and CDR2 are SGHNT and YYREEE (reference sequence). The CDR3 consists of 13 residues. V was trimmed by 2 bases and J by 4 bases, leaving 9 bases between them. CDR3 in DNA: TGTGCCAGCAGCTTTGTAGGTGCCTATGGCTACACCTTC. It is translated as CASSFVGAYGYTF.

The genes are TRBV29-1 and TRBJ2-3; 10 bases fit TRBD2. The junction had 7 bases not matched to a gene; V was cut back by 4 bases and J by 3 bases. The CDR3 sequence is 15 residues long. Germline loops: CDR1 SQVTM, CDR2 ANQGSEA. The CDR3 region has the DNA TGCAGCGTTGGGGTAGCGGGAGGTCTGACAGATACGCAGTATTTT. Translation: CSVGVAGGLTDTQYF.

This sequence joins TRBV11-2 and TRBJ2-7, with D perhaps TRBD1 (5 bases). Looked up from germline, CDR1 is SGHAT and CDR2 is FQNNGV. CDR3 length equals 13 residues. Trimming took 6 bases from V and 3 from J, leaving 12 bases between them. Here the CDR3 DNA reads TGTGCCAGCAGTACGGACACCTTCTACGAGCAGTACTTC. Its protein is CASSTDTFYEQYF.

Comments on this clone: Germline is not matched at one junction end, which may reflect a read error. In nucleotides, the CDR3 is TGTGCCAGCAATGCCGGGACGGTTCTCTTTTGCTTC. Its protein product is CASNAGTVLFCF. The V and J genes are TRBV2 and TRBJ2-7; D is tentatively TRBD1 or TRBD2 (5 bases each). This CDR3 contains 12 residues. Germline CDR1 and CDR2: SNHLY and FYNNEI.

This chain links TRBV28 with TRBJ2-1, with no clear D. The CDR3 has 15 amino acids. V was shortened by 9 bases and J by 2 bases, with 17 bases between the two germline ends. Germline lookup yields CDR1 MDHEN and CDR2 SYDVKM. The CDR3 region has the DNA TGTGCCAGGAGATCTAGGATCGAGCCCTACAATGAGCAGTTCTTC. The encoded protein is CARRSRIEPYNEQFF.

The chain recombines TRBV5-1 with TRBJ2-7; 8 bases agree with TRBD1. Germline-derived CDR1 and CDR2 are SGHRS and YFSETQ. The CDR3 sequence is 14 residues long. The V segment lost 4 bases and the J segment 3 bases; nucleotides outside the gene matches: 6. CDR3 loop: CASSAGTGYYEQYF. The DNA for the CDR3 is TGCGCCAGCAGCGCCGGGACAGGATACTACGAGCAGTACTTC.

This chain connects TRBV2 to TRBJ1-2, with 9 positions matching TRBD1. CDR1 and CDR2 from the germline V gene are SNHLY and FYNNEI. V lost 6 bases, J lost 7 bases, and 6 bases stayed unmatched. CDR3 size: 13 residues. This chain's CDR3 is CASRETGGFGYTF. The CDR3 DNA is TGTGCCAGCAGGGAGACAGGGGGTTTTGGCTACACCTTC.

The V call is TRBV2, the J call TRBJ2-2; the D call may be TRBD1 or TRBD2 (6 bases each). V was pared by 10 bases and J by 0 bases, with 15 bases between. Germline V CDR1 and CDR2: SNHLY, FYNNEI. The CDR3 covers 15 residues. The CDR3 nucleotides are TGTGCCACCCAACCGGGGGCATCGAACACCGGGGAGCTGTTTTTT. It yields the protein CATQPGASNTGELFF.

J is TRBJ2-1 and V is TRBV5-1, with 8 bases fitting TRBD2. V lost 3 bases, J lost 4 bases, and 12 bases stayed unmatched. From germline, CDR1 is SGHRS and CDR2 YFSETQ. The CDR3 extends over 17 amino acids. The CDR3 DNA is TGCGCCAGCAGCTGGGGCCGGGGCGGGAGGATGTACAATGAGCAGTTCTTC. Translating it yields CASSWGRGGRMYNEQFF.